The rows below give T cell receptor beta chains drawn from one sample of a study of blood T cells in healthy people across ages. TCRdb re-called the 5' RACE reads with MiXCR, one entry per CDR3 protein. The table records about 1.5 million distinct CDR3 sequences, 42% of them present only once. The sequenced sample was blood. These receptors were collected from a young woman in good health. The conserved cysteine and the conserved F or W are not part of the CDR3 here. The order of the fields is V gene, CDR3 length, CDR3 protein.

V: TRBV7-3; length: 11; CDR3: ASRPGRFEGYT
V: TRBV12-3/TRBV12-4; length: 13; CDR3: ASRPGQGGENEQF
V: TRBV20-1; length: 13; CDR3: SARVKTGGWYGYT
V: TRBV7-2; length: 15; CDR3: ASSGRDLAYLTDTQY
V: TRBV7-2; length: 13; CDR3: ASRVSVYSNQPQH
V: TRBV5-1; length: 13; CDR3: ASSLAQGRESPLH
V: TRBV6-6; length: 15; CDR3: ASSYPTPGTGDNEQF
V: TRBV3-1; length: 12; CDR3: ASRMEGGRETQY
V: TRBV24-1; length: 12; CDR3: VTSPLTGSGEQY
V: TRBV3-1; length: 11; CDR3: AGSQETYSEAF
V: TRBV15; length: 14; CDR3: ATSSSAQEFRETQY
V: TRBV4-1; length: 12; CDR3: ASSQPKFGNEQF
V: TRBV7-9; length: 14; CDR3: ASSLVVGDGTYEQY
V: TRBV6-5; length: 11; CDR3: ASCRGGRTEAF
V: TRBV25-1; length: 11; CDR3: ASSDVGTNGYT
V: TRBV3-1; length: 10; CDR3: ASSQLDEKLF